The clone carrying this TCR beta chain is labeled medium-sized (0.01 to 0.1%). The antigen is unknown. The method was immunoSEQ multiplex PCR; TCRdb's version includes in-frame clones alone and lacks a portion of them. Among tens of thousands of clones, more than 75% were seen once, and the ten largest hold 15%. This specimen comes from a study of OX40 agonist ivuxolimab in advanced cancers. Across the study: Those treated in dose escalation had hepatocellular carcinoma, melanoma, renal cell cancer or head and neck cancer. From 23 to 79 years was the age range, with a mean of around 60 years, and about 83% were male. Points from the study as a whole: Expanded clones were, on average, more numerous in CD8+ T cells than in CD4+. Which antigen the expanded peripheral T cells recognized is unknown.

In germline, CDR1 is SGHDT, CDR2 YYEEEE. The CDR3 loop spans 15 amino acids. V was cut by 2 bases and J by 7 bases, with 19 bases left in between. Sequencing used CD4+ or CD8+ T cells sorted from blood, obtained in a trial of the OX40 agonist ivuxolimab. The receptor comes from an adult with an advanced solid tumor such as melanoma, head and neck, liver or kidney cancer. J is TRBJ2-7 and V is TRBV5-6; D gene unclear. The CDR3 nucleotides are TGTGCCAGCAGCTTTAACGAGGACCAACTCCTGGAGCAGTACTTC. This encodes CASSFNEDQLLEQYF.